Shown below are 9 T cell receptor beta chains from a single sample sequenced in a study of T cell changes during pregnancy in multiple sclerosis. Using immunoSEQ multiplex PCR, the repertoire was profiled, and TCRdb retains in-frame clones only, with some absent. The sample contains approximately 80,000 clones, nearly 95% of which appear only once. This specimen was peripheral blood, taken in the second trimester of pregnancy. The receptors stem from a female donor in good health, enrolled as a control in a pregnancy study.

The chain is built from TRBV27 and TRBJ2-3; 12 bases match TRBD2. CDR1 is MNHEY, CDR2 SMNVEV, per germline (reference sequence). Trimming took 3 bases from V and 3 from J; bases not matched to a gene: 7. This CDR3 is built from 17 residues. CDR3 sequence reads: CASSFNLAGGITDTQYF. The CDR3 bases are TGTGCCAGCAGTTTCAATCTAGCGGGAGGGATAACAGATACGCAGTATTTT.

The V call is TRBV6-5, the J call TRBJ2-7; D not certain. CDR1 is MNHEY, CDR2 SVGAGI, per germline. There are 13 residues in the CDR3. V dropped 2 bases and J dropped 5 bases, with 10 bases sitting between them. This CDR3 reads CASSYLTKNEQYF. CDR3 DNA: TGTGCCAGCAGTTACCTGACAAAGAACGAGCAGTACTTC.

The V and J genes are TRBV28 and TRBJ2-3; TRBD2 agrees at 7 bases. There are 15 residues in the CDR3. Germline V gene sequence: CDR1 MDHEN, CDR2 SYDVKM. The V gene end was trimmed by 3 bases and the J gene end by 4 bases; junction bases not matched to a gene: 7. The CDR3 DNA reads TGTGCCAGCAGTTTGACGGGAGGAAGGGCAGATACGCAGTATTTT. Translation gives CASSLTGGRADTQYF.

This clone appeared once. The rearrangement links TRBV10-1 to TRBJ2-1; D gene unclear. V gave up 4 bases and J gave up 0 bases, with 10 bases separating them. This CDR3 comprises 15 residues. The V gene's germline CDR1 is WNHNN and CDR2 SYGVQD (reference sequence). The CDR3 DNA is TGCGCCAGCAGTGTGGGCAGAAGCTCCTACAATGAGCAGTTCTTC. It yields the protein CASSVGRSSYNEQFF.

The rearrangement joins TRBV6-1 to TRBJ2-5; 14 bases match TRBD2. Germline V gives CDR1 MNHNS, CDR2 SASEGT. This CDR3 contains 15 residues. The junction had 5 bases not matched to a gene; V was cut back by 6 bases and J by 5 bases. CDR3 DNA sequence: TGTGCCAGCAGCGCGACTAGCGGGAGGGTGGAGACCCAGTACTTC. Protein product: CASSATSGRVETQYF.

The CDR3 region is CASSRSTNYPGYEQYF. CDR3 nucleotide sequence: TGTGCCAGTAGTAGATCGACCAACTACCCTGGCTACGAGCAGTACTTC. This chain joins TRBV19 and TRBJ2-7; no firm D call. Trimming removed 4 bases at V and 3 bases at J, with 19 bases between. This CDR3 has 16 residues. Germline values: CDR1 LNHDA, CDR2 SQIVND (reference sequence).

A single count supports this clone. This chain links TRBV29-1 with TRBJ2-4, with D hard to call. Germline values: CDR1 SQVTM, CDR2 ANQGSEA. V gave up 4 bases and J gave up 7 bases, with 14 bases separating them. The CDR3 extends over 13 amino acids. Here the CDR3 reads CSVGSVKSNIQYF. CDR3 sequence (DNA): TGCAGCGTTGGGTCGGTAAAGTCGAACATTCAGTACTTC.

The chain has TRBV28 and TRBJ2-7; TRBD1 aligns across 7 bases. The germline gives CDR1 MDHEN, CDR2 SYDVKM. This CDR3 is built from 15 residues. Unmatched junction bases numbered 8, after V lost 6 bases and J lost 0 bases. CDR3 in amino acids: CASSPDRASSYEQYF. In nucleotides, the CDR3 is TGTGCCAGCAGCCCTGACAGGGCAAGCTCCTACGAGCAGTACTTC.

V and J are TRBV19 and TRBJ2-1; D unresolved. The germline V and J ends were trimmed by 4 bases and 7 bases, with 17 bases remaining between them. Per germline, CDR1 LNHDA and CDR2 SQIVND (reference sequence). The CDR3 has 15 residues. Written as DNA, the CDR3 is TGTGCCAGTAGTAAATCGGAACGCGCGAGGAATGAGCAGTTCTTC. This encodes CASSKSERARNEQFF.